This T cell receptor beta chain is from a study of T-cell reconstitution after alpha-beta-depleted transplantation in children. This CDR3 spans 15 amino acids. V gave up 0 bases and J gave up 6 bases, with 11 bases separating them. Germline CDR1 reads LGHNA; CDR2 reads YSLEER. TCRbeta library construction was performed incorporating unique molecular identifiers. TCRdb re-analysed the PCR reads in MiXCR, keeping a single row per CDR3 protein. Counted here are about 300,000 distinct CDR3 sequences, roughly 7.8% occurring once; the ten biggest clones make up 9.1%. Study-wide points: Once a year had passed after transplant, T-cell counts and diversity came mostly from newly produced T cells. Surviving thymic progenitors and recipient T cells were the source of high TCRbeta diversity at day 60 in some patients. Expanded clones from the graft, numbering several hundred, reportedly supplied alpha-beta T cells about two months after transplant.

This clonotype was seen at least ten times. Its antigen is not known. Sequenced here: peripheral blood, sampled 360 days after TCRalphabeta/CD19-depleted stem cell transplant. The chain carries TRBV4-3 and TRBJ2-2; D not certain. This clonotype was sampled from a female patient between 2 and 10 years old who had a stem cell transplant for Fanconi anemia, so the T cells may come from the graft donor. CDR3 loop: CASSQEFGFPGELFF. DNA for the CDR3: TGCGCCAGCAGCCAAGAGTTCGGATTCCCCGGGGAGCTGTTTTTT.